One sample yielded the 20 T cell receptor beta chains listed below, sequenced in a study of T cell repertoires in cytomegalovirus infection. These receptors' targets are unknown. TCRdb used MiXCR to reprocess the reads, holding one entry per CDR3 protein. The profile covers nearly 700,000 distinct CDR3 sequences, with around a third appearing a single time and about 18% taken by the ten largest. The source was cultured PBMCs, collected from culture after CMV antigen stimulation. These receptors were taken from a human donor in good health (CMV status not recorded). Some clones in this sample may be carry-over from other donors' samples.

This clonotype showed up just a few times. V usage is TRBV7-8 and J usage is TRBJ2-1, with TRBD2 identical over 7 bases. The CDR3 is made up of 16 amino acids. Germline V gives CDR1 SGHVS, CDR2 FQNEAQ. V was clipped by 6 bases and J by 8 bases; unmatched bases: 16. CDR3 region: CASSKLGLGRSDEQFF. CDR3 nucleotide sequence: TGTGCCAGCAGTAAACTTGGACTAGGGAGATCGGATGAGCAGTTCTTC.

The chain carries TRBV6-1 and TRBJ2-7, with D unclear. The germline CDR1 and CDR2 sequences are MNHNS and SASEGT. This CDR3 has 16 amino acids. The V end was cut by 3 bases, the J end by 1 base, with 16 bases between. The DNA of the CDR3 is TGTGCCAGCAGTGATATATCCCCCGGACCTTCCTACGAGCAGTACTTC. As protein: CASSDISPGPSYEQYF.

This clonotype has only a few counts. The chain is built from TRBV7-2 and TRBJ2-1, with unresolved D. The CDR3 has 15 residues. Per the germline V gene, CDR1 is SGHTA and CDR2 is FQGNSA. Between the trimmed V and J ends, which lost 1 base and 4 bases, there was a span of 11 bases. The DNA for the CDR3 is TGTGCCAGCAGCTTAGTGGCCAGTTATTACAATGAGCAGTTCTTC. Amino acid sequence: CASSLVASYYNEQFF.

The chain has TRBV7-8 and TRBJ2-5; D remains unclear. Germline CDR1 reads SGHVS; CDR2 reads FQNEAQ. V lost 4 bases and J lost 2, with 8 bases in between. The CDR3 totals 13 residues. The CDR3: CASSSTAQETQYF. CDR3 nucleotide sequence: TGTGCCAGCAGCTCAACAGCACAAGAGACCCAGTACTTC.

The chain joins TRBV4-1 to TRBJ2-1, with unresolved D. Trimming took 0 bases from V and 12 from J, leaving 9 bases between them. The germline V gene encodes CDR1 MGHRA and CDR2 YSYEKL. CDR3 length: 12 residues. CDR3 coding DNA: TGCGCCAGCAGCCAAGAAGCCGGGCCGCAGTTCTTC. Its protein is CASSQEAGPQFF.

This clonotype was counted ten times or more. DNA for the CDR3: TGTGCCAGCAGTAGACAGGCAAATCAGCCCCAGCATTTT. Translation: CASSRQANQPQHF. V and J are TRBV12-3 or TRBV12-4 and TRBJ1-5; possible D gene TRBD1, 6 bases. The CDR3 is made up of 13 amino acids. V was pared by 5 bases and J by 4 bases, with 9 bases between.

This clonotype was counted at least ten times. J is TRBJ1-2 and V is TRBV7-2; D might be TRBD1 (5 bases). CDR3 length: 13 amino acids. Germline V gene lookup returns CDR1 SGHTA and CDR2 FQGNSA. V was shortened by 5 bases and J by 2 bases, with 9 bases between the two germline ends. This chain's CDR3 is CASSRDGNYGYTF. The CDR3 coding sequence is TGTGCCAGCAGCCGGGACGGAAACTATGGCTACACCTTC.

V is TRBV7-9 and J is TRBJ2-5; the D is unclear. Per the germline V gene, CDR1 is SEHNR and CDR2 is FQNEAQ (reference sequence). The CDR3 is 13 amino acids. Trimming left V 5 bases short and J 7 bases short, with 14 bases between. The CDR3 region is CASSQFQEMTQYF. DNA for the CDR3: TGTGCCAGCAGCCAATTTCAAGAGATGACCCAGTACTTC. The whole variable domain, filled in from reference TRBV7-9 and TRBJ2-5, reads DTGVSQNPRHKITKRGQNVTFRCDPISEHNRLYWYRQTLGQGPEFLTYFQNEAQLEKSRLLSDRFSAERPKGSFSTLEIQRTEQGDSAMYLCASSQFQEMTQYFGPGTRLLVL.

The chain couples TRBV10-3 to TRBJ2-1; D is possibly TRBD1 (6 bases). V lost 7 bases to trimming and J lost 7 bases, with 14 bases between them. Germline CDR1 ENHRY, CDR2 SYGVKD. This CDR3 has 13 amino acids. CDR3 loop: CAIKEGVGNEQFF. The CDR3 DNA reads TGTGCCATCAAAGAGGGGGTGGGAAATGAGCAGTTCTTC.

The sample holds a few counts of this clonotype. J is TRBJ2-5 and V is TRBV7-6; weak D call: TRBD2 (5 bases). Germline V gives CDR1 SGHVS, CDR2 FNYEAQ. V was clipped by 3 bases and J by 3 bases, with 17 bases between them. The CDR3 sequence is 16 residues long. CDR3 amino acids: CASSFRNRGRKETQYF. In DNA form, the CDR3 reads TGTGCCAGCAGCTTTCGGAATCGCGGGCGTAAAGAGACCCAGTACTTC.

The chain carries TRBV6-6 and TRBJ2-7; D perhaps matches TRBD2 (5 bases). The V end lost 2 bases, the J end lost 5 bases, and 10 bases lay between the germline ends. Germline V gene lookup returns CDR1 MNHNY and CDR2 SVGAGI (reference sequence). This CDR3 spans 13 amino acids. Written as DNA, the CDR3 is TGTGCCAGCAGTTACACTAGTGCAGACGAGCAGTACTTC. Amino acid sequence: CASSYTSADEQYF.

This clonotype was found once. The CDR3, as DNA: TGTGCCAGCAGCGGTATAGCGGGAGAGTCCTACAATGAGCAGTTCTTC. Protein product: CASSGIAGESYNEQFF. The V and J genes are TRBV9 and TRBJ2-1; 9 bases line up with TRBD2. The germline V gene has CDR1 SGDLS and CDR2 YYNGEE. The CDR3 sequence is 16 residues long. With 3 bases clipped from V and 1 base from J, the junction kept 5 bases outside the gene matches.

In this sample, this clonotype turned up a few times. V and J are TRBV5-1 and TRBJ2-1; no reliable D call. Trimming stripped 4 bases from V and 0 bases from J, with 11 bases between. Germline loops: CDR1 SGHRS, CDR2 YFSETQ. This CDR3 comprises 15 residues. CDR3 nucleotide sequence: TGCGCCAGCAGCCCCACCCCGGTCTCCTACAATGAGCAGTTCTTC. Protein: CASSPTPVSYNEQFF.

The V and J genes are TRBV7-8 and TRBJ1-2; no reliable D call. Germline V gene data show CDR1 as SGHVS and CDR2 as FQNEAQ. Trimming cost V 4 bases and J 2 bases, with 8 bases left between them. The CDR3 is made up of 13 amino acids. In DNA form, the CDR3 reads TGTGCCAGCAGCTCCACCCCAAACTATGGCTACACCTTC. Translated: CASSSTPNYGYTF.

Only one count was recorded for this clonotype. The chain recombines TRBV27 with TRBJ2-7; D possibly corresponds to TRBD2 (7 bases). Trimming cost V 2 bases and J 3 bases, with 14 bases left between them. The germline V gene has CDR1 MNHEY and CDR2 SMNVEV (reference sequence). The CDR3 extends over 15 amino acids. Here the CDR3 DNA reads TGTGCCAGCAGTTTAAGACGGGGGGCTGGCTACGAGCAGTACTTC. Amino acid sequence: CASSLRRGAGYEQYF.

This clonotype was detected a few times. CDR3: CASSQVDRVGTQYF. In DNA, the CDR3 is TGCGCCAGCAGCCAAGTGGACAGGGTGGGGACCCAGTACTTC. This sequence joins TRBV4-1 and TRBJ2-5; 8 bases are a match to TRBD1. CDR3 length: 14 residues. Looked up from germline, CDR1 is MGHRA and CDR2 is YSYEKL. V dropped 1 base and J dropped 7; count of bases not matched to a gene: 5.

This chain uses TRBV20-1 with TRBJ2-2; TRBD1 aligns across 9 bases. Per the germline V gene, CDR1 is DFQATT and CDR2 is SNEGSKA (reference sequence). The CDR3 has 17 residues. Losses at the gene ends were 5 bases for V and 3 bases for J; bases not matched to a gene: 13. CDR3 loop: CSAGPPVGQGHTGELFF. The CDR3, as DNA: TGCAGTGCTGGACCTCCCGTGGGACAGGGACACACCGGGGAGCTGTTTTTT.

Note on this clonotype: A junction boundary mismatches the germline segment, possibly from a read error. The chain uses TRBV12-3 or TRBV12-4 and TRBJ2-3, with 9 bases fitting TRBD2. This CDR3 is built from 14 residues. As DNA, the CDR3 is TGTGCCAGCAGTGTAGCGGGGGCGAGAGATACGCAGTATTTT. It encodes CASSVAGARDTQYF.

V usage is TRBV6-5 and J usage is TRBJ2-5; TRBD2 matches 9 bases. The V gene end was trimmed by 7 bases and the J gene end by 4 bases; junction bases not matched to a gene: 13. CDR3 length: 16 amino acids. Germline loops: CDR1 MNHEY, CDR2 SVGAGI. This CDR3 is CASTWGAGGLLETQYF. CDR3 nucleotide sequence: TGTGCCAGCACCTGGGGGGCGGGAGGGCTATTAGAGACCCAGTACTTC.

This clonotype was counted many times. The CDR3 protein is CASRIATGASGNTIYF. CDR3 sequence (DNA): TGTGCCAGCAGAATCGCGACGGGAGCCTCTGGAAACACCATATATTTT. The J gene is TRBJ1-3, the V gene TRBV7-6; D unclear. Germline CDR1 SGHVS, CDR2 FNYEAQ. V lost 6 bases and J 0 bases, leaving 15 bases between the germline ends. This CDR3 is 16 amino acids long. Using reference TRBV7-6 and TRBJ1-3 for the parts outside the CDR3, the full variable domain is GAGVSQSPRYKVTKRGQDVALRCDPISGHVSLYWYRQALGQGPEFLTYFNYEAQQDKSGLPNDRFSAERPEGSISTLTIQRTEQRDSAMYRCASRIATGASGNTIYFGEGSWLTVV.